The following is a TCR beta chain sequence with its context. This clone appeared a few times. Its antigen has not been determined. No base-level quality is on record; no much larger clone is a single base apart. The CDR3 regions of human TCRbeta chains were subjected to immunosequencing. Concerning the study's data processing: Repertoire TCRs were matched against a reference library of SARS-CoV-2-specific TCRs generated with the MIRA antigen-specificity platform. Breadth was defined as the fraction of unique TCRs that were SARS-CoV-2-associated, and depth was defined as the fraction of total T cells that were SARS-CoV-2-associated. Each spike-specific TCR was assigned to its reactive spike region and to a CD4 or CD8 class using the MIRA data. Log10-transformed breadth and depth values were compared by one-way ANOVA with Sidak's multiple comparisons tests. Imported from immuneACCESS, the table was reduced by TCRdb to in-frame sequences with V and J called. These copies leave out some clones; in studies compared against another copy, an unresolved V gene accounts for under half, and the cause of the remainder is not known. Clone size and V and J calls were adopted from that table, with D and trimming inferred from the DNA. The table for this sample lists 80,000 to 95,000 clones; approximately 90% of them were counted only once. Clones ranked in the top ten supply 5% to 6% of the sample.

This record belongs to a study of T cell responses to AZD1222 COVID-19 vaccine (TCRdb year 2021). Study-wide context: A total of over 230 trial participants underwent TCR sequencing, of whom 207 received two doses of AZD1222 and roughly 25 received two doses of the MenACWY control vaccine. Enrollment into the trials was organized by age into subgroups of 18-55, 56-69 and 70-plus years, and those subgroups contained roughly 150, 30 and 60 TCR-sequenced participants, respectively.

The paper as a whole reports these results and caveats: CD4 TCRs associated with the vaccine covered the entire spike protein, and the dominant responses were in regions 160-218 and 743-854. Reportedly, almost half of the unique spike-specific TCRs recognized epitopes lying outside the regions that are mutated in the B.1.351 and B.1.1.7 variants. Because no day 14 peak-response samples were available, repertoires were characterized only after the peak T cell response. The 56-69-year group was small, and its depth increase did not reach significance, likely because of low power. Only five to seven AZD1222 recipients were SARS-CoV-2 seropositive at baseline, limiting conclusions about previously exposed vaccinees. After two AZD1222 doses, both the breadth and the depth of spike-specific TCRs were significantly higher than at day 0 and than in MenACWY recipients. Participants were mostly white British and included more females than males, and it was suggested by the authors that clonal diversity may have been underestimated.

Germline trimming amounts to 7 bases on V and 8 bases on J, with 11 as the count of junction bases outside the gene matches. The germline V gene supplies CDR1 MDHEN and CDR2 SYDVKM. There are 15 amino acids in the CDR3, from cysteine to phenylalanine inclusive. Left in the record is the CDR3 DNA by itself, 45 bases read in frame from the first base. Interpreted using the paper, the time point label stands for: about 28 days (+/-7) after the second vaccine dose. AZD1222 recipients with second doses at about 4 weeks or about 12 weeks were pooled, because spike-specific TCR depth and breadth did not differ between schedules. Samples from vaccinated people were obtained from the UK trials COV001 and COV002, which included a single-blind randomized controlled phase 2/3 trial of AZD1222 (ChAdOx1 nCoV-19) in healthy adults. For TCRbeta chain sequencing, PBMC samples were collected from trial participants at day 0 and at day 28 after the second dose.

The sample consisted of peripheral blood, taken 28 days after the second AZD1222 dose. This TCR was sampled from an adult who received the AZD1222 COVID-19 vaccine. Recombination joined TRBV28 with TRBJ1-2; 12 bases in the middle match TRBD1. The CDR3 reads CASKKTGTGGRGYTF. The DNA sequence is TGTGCCAGCAAGAAGACCGGGACAGGGGGCCGCGGCTACACCTTC.